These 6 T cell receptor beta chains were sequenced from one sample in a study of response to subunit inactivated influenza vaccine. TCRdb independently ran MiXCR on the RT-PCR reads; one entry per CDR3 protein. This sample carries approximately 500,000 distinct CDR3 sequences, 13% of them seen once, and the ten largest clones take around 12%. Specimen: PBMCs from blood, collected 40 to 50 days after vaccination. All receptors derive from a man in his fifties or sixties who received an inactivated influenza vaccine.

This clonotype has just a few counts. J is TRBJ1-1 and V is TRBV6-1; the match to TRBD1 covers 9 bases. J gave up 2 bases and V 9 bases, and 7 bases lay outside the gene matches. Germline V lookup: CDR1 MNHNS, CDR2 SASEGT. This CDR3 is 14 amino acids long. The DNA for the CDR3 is TGTGCCAGTATGACAGGGGGGCGAAACACTGAAGCTTTCTTT. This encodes CASMTGGRNTEAFF.

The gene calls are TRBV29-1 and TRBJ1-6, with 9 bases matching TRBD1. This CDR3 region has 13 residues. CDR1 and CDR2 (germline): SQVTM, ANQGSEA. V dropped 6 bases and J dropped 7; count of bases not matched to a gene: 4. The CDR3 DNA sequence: TGCAGCGTGGGACAGGGCCGGAATTCACCCCTCCACTTT. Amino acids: CSVGQGRNSPLHF. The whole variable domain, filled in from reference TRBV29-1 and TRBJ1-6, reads SAVISQKPSRDICQRGTSLTIQCQVDSQVTMMFWYRQQPGQSLTLIATANQGSEATYESGFVIDKFPISRPNLTFSTLTVSNMSPEDSSIYLCSVGQGRNSPLHFGNGTRLTVT.

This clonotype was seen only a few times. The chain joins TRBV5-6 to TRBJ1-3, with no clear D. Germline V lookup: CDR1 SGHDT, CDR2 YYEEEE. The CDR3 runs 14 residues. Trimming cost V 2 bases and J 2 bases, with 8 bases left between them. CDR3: CASSFAGAGNTIYF. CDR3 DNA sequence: TGTGCCAGCAGCTTCGCCGGGGCTGGAAACACCATATATTTT.

The chain's CDR3 is CASSPLLTVNEAFF. The CDR3, as DNA: TGTGCCAGCTCACCCTTGCTCACGGTTAATGAAGCTTTCTTT. The chain couples TRBV18 to TRBJ1-1; D is undetermined. The length of the CDR3 is 14 residues. The germline V and J ends were trimmed by 3 bases and 7 bases, with 15 bases remaining between them. The germline gives CDR1 KGHSH, CDR2 LQKENI.

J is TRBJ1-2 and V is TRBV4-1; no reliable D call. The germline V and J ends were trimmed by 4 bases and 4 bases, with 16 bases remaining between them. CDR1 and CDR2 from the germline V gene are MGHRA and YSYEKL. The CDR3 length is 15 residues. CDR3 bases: TGCGCCAGCAGCCTACTCGGATCTGCGCCCTATGGCTACACCTTC. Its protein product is CASSLLGSAPYGYTF.

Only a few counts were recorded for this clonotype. The CDR3 DNA reads as TGTGCCAGCAGTTGGCAGTACAGGGGTCAAGAGACCCAGTACTTC. It codes for CASSWQYRGQETQYF. This sequence joins TRBV12-3 or TRBV12-4 and TRBJ2-5; 7 bases are shared with TRBD1. The junction had 7 bases not matched to a gene; V was cut back by 4 bases and J by 2 bases. The length of the CDR3 is 15 residues.